This TCR beta chain derives from a study of blood T cell repertoires in COVID-19. Authors' analysis steps: For nucleated cells, counts were estimated from reference gene primer amplification. TCRdb's copy holds only in-frame clones and misses some; the assay was immunoSEQ multiplex PCR. The D gene and trimming were derived from the DNA, and the V and J assignments and clone size from that table. The sample shows more than 200,000 clones, 88% of them seen only once. Sequenced sample: peripheral blood. The receptor was isolated from a human donor in a cohort sampled during active COVID-19.

CDR3 sequence (DNA): TGTGCCAGCAGATCACCGAGGAATGCCAATTCACCCCTCCACTTT. Translation gives CASRSPRNANSPLHF. The gene calls are TRBV6-5 and TRBJ1-6; no reliable D call. Trimming pared 6 bases from V and 7 bases from J, leaving 16 bases between. This CDR3 is 15 amino acids long. Germline CDR1 is MNHEY and CDR2 is SVGAGI.